This T cell receptor (beta chain) was sequenced during a study of OX40 agonist ivuxolimab in advanced cancers. Turning to the study itself: Patients were treated with ivuxolimab, an agonistic anti-OX40 (CD134) antibody.

Generated by immunoSEQ multiplex PCR, the TCRdb table keeps only in-frame clones and is missing some. The table shows around 79,000 clones, with around nine tenths occurring only once. The CDR3 sequence is 14 residues long. Germline trimming cut 5 bases from V and 6 bases from J; bases unmatched to any gene: 4. The germline gives CDR1 SGHAT, CDR2 FQNNGV. The receptor's source is an adult with an advanced solid tumor such as melanoma, head and neck, liver or kidney cancer. The sequenced sample was CD4+ or CD8+ T cells sorted from blood, obtained in a trial of the OX40 agonist ivuxolimab. The chain carries TRBV11-2 and TRBJ1-6; TRBD1 matches 7 bases. The CDR3 sequence is CASSLRDSNSPLHF. As DNA, the CDR3 is TGTGCCAGCAGCCTCCGGGACAGTAATTCACCCCTCCACTTT.